This TCR beta chain was captured in a study of blood T cell repertoires in COVID-19. As for the study in general: Both acute and convalescent COVID-19 samples were obtained from the United States, Italy and Spain. Sources were T cells, B-cell-depleted T cells, or PBMCs; the material itself was cDNA or gDNA.

Authors' analysis steps: Nucleated cell number was recorded as an estimate derived from reference gene primer amplification. The protocol was immunoSEQ multiplex PCR, while the TCRdb copy is restricted to in-frame clones and leaves out a portion. V, J and clone size derive from that table, while D and trimming were established from the DNA sequence. The repertoire holds over 100,000 clones, with roughly 84% as singletons. Sequencing was done on a sample of peripheral blood. The TCR was taken from a man aged 60 to 69 with acute or convalescent COVID-19.

CDR3 loop: CASSLIQGANQPQHF. The CDR3 nucleotides read TGTGCCAGCAGTTTAATCCAGGGGGCGAATCAGCCCCAGCATTTT. The chain has TRBV27 and TRBJ1-5, with 8 nucleotides matching TRBD1. Germline assignment: CDR1 MNHEY and CDR2 SMNVEV (reference sequence). Trimming at V came to 2 bases and at J to 4 bases, leaving 4 bases not matched to a gene. The CDR3 spans 15 residues.